The 30 T cell receptor beta chains reported below all come from one sample, sequenced in a study of cytomegalovirus exposure and HLA in healthy donors. 13 Jbeta primers and 60 Vbeta primers were used for the PCR. Assay used: immunoSEQ multiplex PCR; TCRdb lists only in-frame clones, some missing. The data contain approximately 190,000 clones, nearly 80% of them singletons. The specimen was PBMCs. These receptors were taken from a woman aged 25 to 39 in good health and CMV-seropositive.

The J gene is TRBJ1-5, the V gene TRBV7-6; TRBD1 matches at 7 bases. V lost 4 bases to trimming and J lost 4 bases; unmatched junction nucleotides: 7. Germline V gives CDR1 SGHVS, CDR2 FNYEAQ. CDR3 length: 15 amino acids. CDR3 sequence reads: CASSSGQAGNQPQHF. The CDR3 DNA is TGTGCCAGCAGCTCAGGACAGGCGGGAAATCAGCCCCAGCATTTT.

The chain links TRBV7-8 to TRBJ1-4, with D possibly being TRBD1 (5 bases). The CDR3 loop spans 16 amino acids. Germline CDR1 reads SGHVS; CDR2 reads FQNEAQ. Between the trimmed V and J ends, which lost 3 bases and 0 bases, there was a span of 11 bases. The CDR3 here is CASSFSAGPTNEKLFF. The DNA for the CDR3 is TGTGCCAGCAGCTTTTCAGCGGGGCCAACTAATGAAAAACTGTTTTTT.

This chain links TRBV6-5 with TRBJ1-3; D may be TRBD1 (5 bases). Germline V CDR1 and CDR2: MNHEY, SVGAGI. The CDR3 runs 15 residues. Trimming removed 0 bases from V and 0 bases from J, with 6 bases in between. The CDR3 sequence is CASSYSTDSGNTIYF. The CDR3 DNA follows: TGTGCCAGCAGTTACTCGACAGACTCTGGAAACACCATATATTTT.

This clone occurred once. The chain carries TRBV7-8 and TRBJ2-5, with 11 bases that match TRBD2. With V trimmed by 5 bases and J by 5 bases, 10 bases remained unmatched. Germline CDR1 and CDR2: SGHVS and FQNEAQ. The CDR3 consists of 16 residues. The CDR3 DNA is TGTGCCAGCAGCAGGGGACTAGCGGAATACGGGGAGACCCAGTACTTC. Translating gives CASSRGLAEYGETQYF.

CDR3 coding DNA: TGTGCCAGCAGCTTTCCGGGGGGGGGTGGCTACACCTTC. Translating it yields CASSFPGGGGYTF. V gene TRBV11-2 combines with J gene TRBJ1-2, with D possibly being TRBD1 (5 bases). Between the trimmed V and J ends, which lost 3 bases and 7 bases, there was a span of 12 bases. The CDR3 is 13 residues long. Germline CDR1 SGHAT, CDR2 FQNNGV. The variable domain in full, with the rest retrieved from reference TRBV11-2 and TRBJ1-2, is EAGVAQSPRYKIIEKRQSVAFWCNPISGHATLYWYQQILGQGPKLLIQFQNNGVVDDSQLPKDRFSAERLKGVDSTLKIQPAKLEDSAVYLCASSFPGGGGYTFGSGTRLTVV.

This sequence joins TRBV18 and TRBJ2-7; 9 bases are shared with TRBD1. The CDR3 extends over 13 amino acids. Losses at the gene ends were 4 bases for V and 6 bases for J; bases not matched to a gene: 4. From germline, CDR1 is KGHSH and CDR2 LQKENI. The CDR3 reads CASSRDRDIEQYF. Here the CDR3 DNA reads TGTGCCAGCTCACGGGACAGGGATATCGAGCAGTACTTC.

CDR3 nucleotide sequence: TGTGCCAGCAGCTTAGAAGCCCAGGACAGCTACTATGGCTACACCTTC. It translates to CASSLEAQDSYYGYTF. The genes are TRBV11-2 and TRBJ1-2; D possibly corresponds to TRBD1 (6 bases). This CDR3 contains 16 residues. V was cut by 0 bases and J by 3 bases, with 14 bases left in between. Germline V gene lookup returns CDR1 SGHAT and CDR2 FQNNGV. The full variable domain, in which reference TRBV11-2 and TRBJ1-2 provide the parts outside the CDR3, is EAGVAQSPRYKIIEKRQSVAFWCNPISGHATLYWYQQILGQGPKLLIQFQNNGVVDDSQLPKDRFSAERLKGVDSTLKIQPAKLEDSAVYLCASSLEAQDSYYGYTFGSGTRLTVV.

This rearrangement joins TRBV7-9 to TRBJ2-5; 12 bases are shared with TRBD2. J was trimmed by 2 bases and V by 8 bases; bases with no gene match: 12. CDR3 size: 17 residues. Germline V gene sequence: CDR1 SEHNR, CDR2 FQNEAQ (reference sequence). This CDR3 reads CASAPSGGALGQETQYF. The CDR3, as DNA: TGTGCCAGCGCCCCTAGCGGGGGGGCTTTGGGGCAAGAGACCCAGTACTTC.

The chain couples TRBV7-9 to TRBJ2-1; 14 bases match TRBD2. Trimming cost V 4 bases and J 9 bases; bases outside gene matches: 5. The CDR3 is 15 residues long. Germline assignment: CDR1 SEHNR and CDR2 FQNEAQ (reference sequence). This chain's CDR3 is CASSSGLAGGGEQFF. The CDR3 coding sequence is TGTGCCAGCAGCTCAGGACTAGCGGGAGGAGGTGAGCAGTTCTTC.

This chain joins TRBV2 and TRBJ1-6; unclear D gene. Germline CDR1 reads SNHLY; CDR2 reads FYNNEI. Trimming stripped 6 bases from V and 4 bases from J, with 19 bases between. This CDR3 comprises 17 residues. CDR3 in amino acids: CASSDMTGRAYNSPLHF. CDR3 nucleotides: TGTGCCAGCAGCGATATGACGGGAAGGGCTTATAATTCACCCCTCCACTTT.

The J gene is TRBJ1-2, the V gene TRBV10-3; TRBD1 might be the D (6 bases). Trimming took off 11 bases at V and 3 bases at J, with 13 bases between the two ends. The CDR3 has 12 residues. In germline, CDR1 is ENHRY, CDR2 SYGVKD. The CDR3 sequence is CAVRDTDYGYTF. CDR3 sequence (DNA): TGTGCCGTCCGGGACACGGACTATGGCTACACCTTC.

The chain joins TRBV5-4 to TRBJ2-6; 7 bases align to TRBD1. The CDR3 loop spans 17 amino acids. V gave up 5 bases and J gave up 0 bases; unmatched junction bases: 8. Germline V gene lookup returns CDR1 SGHNT and CDR2 YYREEE (reference sequence). The CDR3 sequence is CASRSGTVSSGANVLTF. CDR3 sequence (DNA): TGTGCCAGCAGATCGGGGACAGTCAGCTCTGGGGCCAACGTCCTGACTTTC.

This clone came up a few times. The chain is built from TRBV4-3 and TRBJ1-1; 9 nucleotides agree with TRBD1. This CDR3 comprises 14 residues. Trimming removed 5 bases from V and 6 bases from J; junction bases left unmatched: 7. Germline-derived CDR1 and CDR2 are LGHNA and YSLEER. The CDR3 here is CASSLQGARAEAFF. CDR3 DNA: TGCGCCAGCAGCTTACAGGGGGCCCGGGCTGAAGCTTTCTTT.

The gene calls are TRBV19 and TRBJ2-5; a possible D gene is TRBD2 (7 bases). The CDR3 sequence is 16 residues long. Trimming stripped 8 bases from V and 5 bases from J, with 24 bases between. From germline, CDR1 is LNHDA and CDR2 SQIVND (reference sequence). The CDR3 coding sequence is TGTGCCAGTGCAAGCTCCGTCGGGGGGCAAGGGGAGACCCAGTACTTC. It encodes CASASSVGGQGETQYF. Complete variable domain (other parts from reference TRBV19 and TRBJ2-5): DGGITQSPKYLFRKEGQNVTLSCEQNLNHDAMYWYRQDPGQGLRLIYYSQIVNDFQKGDIAEGYSVSREKKESFPLTVTSAQKNPTAFYLCASASSVGGQGETQYFGPGTRLLVL.

This clone came up once. The chain links TRBV10-3 to TRBJ1-2; the match to TRBD1 covers 9 bases. Germline V lookup: CDR1 ENHRY, CDR2 SYGVKD. The V gene end was trimmed by 7 bases and the J gene end by 5 bases; junction bases not matched to a gene: 17. This CDR3 spans 17 amino acids. CDR3 residues: CAINKLGRRDREYGYTF. CDR3 DNA: TGTGCCATCAACAAACTGGGTAGGAGGGACAGGGAGTATGGCTACACCTTC.

The V gene is TRBV2, the J gene TRBJ2-5; 12 nucleotides align to TRBD2. V trimming: 3 bases; J trimming: 5 bases; junction bases outside the gene matches: 10. The CDR3 length is 17 residues. Germline loops: CDR1 SNHLY, CDR2 FYNNEI. CDR3 bases: TGTGCCAGCAGTGAGTTGCCTAGCGGGGGGGGCAAGGAGACCCAGTACTTC. This encodes CASSELPSGGGKETQYF.

The rearrangement joins TRBV18 to TRBJ1-6; D gene uncertain. Trimming pared 3 bases from V and 5 bases from J, leaving 2 bases between. Germline V CDR1 and CDR2: KGHSH, LQKENI. The CDR3 contains 12 residues. CDR3 region: CASSPNNSPLHF. The CDR3 nucleotides are TGTGCCAGCTCACCTAATAATTCACCCCTCCACTTT.

V usage is TRBV5-1 and J usage is TRBJ1-3; 7 bases are a match to TRBD1. The CDR3 spans 15 residues. Per germline, CDR1 SGHRS and CDR2 YFSETQ. Trimming removed 2 bases from V and 1 base from J; junction bases left unmatched: 3. DNA for the CDR3: TGCGCCAGCAGCTTCTCGACAGGGTCTGGAAACACCATATATTTT. Protein sequence: CASSFSTGSGNTIYF.

The chain has TRBV7-6 and TRBJ1-5, with D possibly being TRBD1 (5 bases). Germline V gene data show CDR1 as SGHVS and CDR2 as FNYEAQ. Trimming shortened V by 3 bases and J by 2 bases, and 11 bases separated the two germline ends. The CDR3 length is 15 residues. Written as DNA, the CDR3 is TGTGCCAGCAGCTTGGACGGAGGGGGCAATCAGCCCCAGCATTTT. Its translation: CASSLDGGGNQPQHF.

J is TRBJ1-5 and V is TRBV19; D uncertain. CDR1 LNHDA and CDR2 SQIVND come from the germline V gene (reference sequence). CDR3 length: 13 amino acids. V was clipped by 3 bases and J by 5 bases, with 8 bases between them. CDR3 region: CASSMVAYQPQHF. CDR3 sequence (DNA): TGTGCCAGTAGTATGGTAGCCTATCAGCCCCAGCATTTT.

This chain connects TRBV7-6 to TRBJ2-3; D might be TRBD2 (7 bases). V was trimmed by 2 bases and J by 5 bases, leaving 26 bases between them. The CDR3 runs to 19 residues. Germline V gene sequence: CDR1 SGHVS, CDR2 FNYEAQ. In DNA, the CDR3 is TGTGCCAGCAGCTTAAAAGGAGGCATCCTGGGGGGGGCGGGAGATACGCAGTATTTT. Its translation: CASSLKGGILGGAGDTQYF. The complete variable domain, with remaining parts taken from reference TRBV7-6 and TRBJ2-3, reads GAGVSQSPRYKVTKRGQDVALRCDPISGHVSLYWYRQALGQGPEFLTYFNYEAQQDKSGLPNDRFSAERPEGSISTLTIQRTEQRDSAMYRCASSLKGGILGGAGDTQYFGPGTRLTVL.

The gene calls are TRBV5-1 and TRBJ1-3; 12 bases match TRBD1. The V gene's germline CDR1 is SGHRS and CDR2 YFSETQ. V shed 4 bases and J 2 bases; nucleotides not matched to a gene: 4. The CDR3 totals 16 residues. The CDR3 DNA reads as TGCGCCAGCAGCGCGGGACAGGGGGCTACTGGAAACACCATATATTTT. This codes for CASSAGQGATGNTIYF.

The chain joins TRBV5-1 to TRBJ2-1; D perhaps matches TRBD2 (6 bases). Germline V lookup: CDR1 SGHRS, CDR2 YFSETQ. The CDR3 covers 19 residues. V dropped 2 bases and J dropped 2 bases, with 23 bases sitting between them. CDR3 bases: TGCGCCAGCAGCTTACTATCCCCCCGCTCGGGACTCCCCTACAATGAGCAGTTCTTC. The encoded protein is CASSLLSPRSGLPYNEQFF.

This clone came up once. The genes are TRBV18 and TRBJ2-7; D possibly corresponds to TRBD2 (7 bases). CDR1 KGHSH and CDR2 LQKENI come from the germline V gene. This CDR3 is 16 amino acids long. V lost 0 bases and J 5 bases, leaving 17 bases between the germline ends. The CDR3 DNA is TGTGCCAGCTCACCACCGAGGGGGGGGACCTACGACGAGCAGTACTTC. Translating it yields CASSPPRGGTYDEQYF.

J is TRBJ1-5 and V is TRBV19, with D possibly matching TRBD1 (5 bases). Germline loops: CDR1 LNHDA, CDR2 SQIVND (reference sequence). The CDR3 runs to 14 residues. V lost 6 bases and J 7 bases, leaving 16 bases between the germline ends. CDR3 sequence: CASRALKSGQPQHF. Here the CDR3 DNA reads TGTGCCAGTAGAGCCCTCAAGTCAGGGCAGCCCCAGCATTTT.

This CDR3 is CASSVTGGFVYNEQFF. CDR3 nucleotide sequence: TGTGCCAGCAGTGTTACAGGGGGTTTTGTCTACAATGAGCAGTTCTTC. The chain couples TRBV28 to TRBJ2-1; 8 nucleotides line up with TRBD1. The CDR3 covers 16 residues. Trimming took 5 bases from V and 3 from J; bases not matched to a gene: 9. The germline CDR1 and CDR2 sequences are MDHEN and SYDVKM.

This clone appeared a few times. The chain carries TRBV5-4 and TRBJ2-2, with TRBD1 identical over 10 bases. The V gene's germline CDR1 is SGHNT and CDR2 YYREEE (reference sequence). The CDR3 has 16 residues. The V gene end was trimmed by 4 bases and the J gene end by 4 bases; junction bases not matched to a gene: 7. DNA for the CDR3: TGTGCCAGCAGCGGCCGGGACAGGGGAGCCACCGGGGAGCTGTTTTTT. Protein sequence: CASSGRDRGATGELFF. Together with reference TRBV5-4 and TRBJ2-2, the CDR3 gives the full variable domain: ETGVTQSPTHLIKTRGQQVTLRCSSQSGHNTVSWYQQALGQGPQFIFQYYREEENGRGNFPPRFSGLQFPNYSSELNVNALELDDSALYLCASSGRDRGATGELFFGEGSRLTVL.

This chain connects TRBV6-5 to TRBJ1-2, with D uncertain. Trimming took off 5 bases at V and 8 bases at J, with 12 bases between the two ends. Germline V CDR1 and CDR2: MNHEY, SVGAGI. This CDR3 has 12 amino acids. The CDR3 spells CASSPDWRGYTF. For the CDR3, the DNA is TGTGCCAGCAGTCCCGACTGGAGGGGCTACACCTTC.

The chain links TRBV4-1 to TRBJ2-7; 7 positions match TRBD1. CDR1 and CDR2 (germline): MGHRA, YSYEKL. The CDR3 is made up of 15 amino acids. J gave up 0 bases and V 2 bases, and 4 bases lay outside the gene matches. The CDR3 bases are TGCGCCAGCAGCCAAACCGGGACAGCCTCCTACGAGCAGTACTTC. Translating gives CASSQTGTASYEQYF.

The chain carries TRBV7-6 and TRBJ1-6; D remains unclear. V lost 1 base, J lost 13 bases, and 17 bases lay in between. The CDR3 runs to 15 residues. CDR1 is SGHVS and CDR2 is FNYEAQ in the germline V gene. The CDR3 DNA is TGTGCCAGCAGCTTAGACGGGAGCATTCTGTCTCCCCTCCACTTT. This encodes CASSLDGSILSPLHF.